A single sample gave rise to the 17 T cell receptor beta chains below, sequenced in a study of T cell changes during pregnancy in multiple sclerosis. Generated by immunoSEQ multiplex PCR, the TCRdb table keeps only in-frame clones and is missing some. The table has about 100,000 clones, around nine tenths seen once. Specimen: peripheral blood, collected in the second trimester of pregnancy. The receptors shown here come from a female donor with multiple sclerosis, enrolled in a pregnancy study.

This chain joins TRBV30 and TRBJ2-3, with 13 bases lining up with TRBD2. With 5 bases clipped from V and 0 bases from J, the junction kept 8 bases outside the gene matches. Germline values: CDR1 GTSNPN, CDR2 SVGIG (reference sequence). This CDR3 is 17 amino acids long. This chain's CDR3 is CAWSPGLAGSSTDTQYF. Written as DNA, the CDR3 is TGTGCCTGGTCACCGGGACTAGCGGGATCTAGCACAGATACGCAGTATTTT.

This clone was detected only a few times. The chain has TRBV30 and TRBJ1-1; weak D call: TRBD1 (6 bases). Germline V gene lookup returns CDR1 GTSNPN and CDR2 SVGIG (reference sequence). CDR3 length: 14 amino acids. With 0 bases removed from V and 5 bases from J, the gap between germline ends came to 13 bases. CDR3 nucleotide sequence: TGTGCCTGGAGTGTGGGAGGGGGGCGGACTGAAGCTTTCTTT. It codes for CAWSVGGGRTEAFF.

This chain links TRBV28 with TRBJ1-2; D is uncertain. Trimming took off 5 bases at V and 6 bases at J, with 16 bases between the two ends. This CDR3 is 14 amino acids long. CDR1 is MDHEN, CDR2 SYDVKM, per germline. The CDR3 nucleotides read TGTGCCAGCAGTCTCTACAGTTTCGGGGATGGCTACACCTTC. It codes for CASSLYSFGDGYTF.

The rearrangement links TRBV5-1 to TRBJ2-7, with D maybe TRBD1 (6 bases). Germline V gene lookup returns CDR1 SGHRS and CDR2 YFSETQ. The CDR3 contains 14 residues. With 0 bases removed from V and 2 bases from J, the gap between germline ends came to 9 bases. The CDR3: CASSLEQGPYEQYF. The CDR3 region has the DNA TGCGCCAGCAGCTTGGAACAGGGACCCTACGAGCAGTACTTC. Looking up the rest from reference TRBV5-1 and TRBJ2-7 gives the full variable domain: KAGVTQTPRYLIKTRGQQVTLSCSPISGHRSVSWYQQTPGQGLQFLFEYFSETQRNKGNFPGRFSGRQFSNSRSEMNVSTLELGDSALYLCASSLEQGPYEQYFGPGTRLTVT.

This clone has only a few counts. The chain combines TRBV29-1 with TRBJ2-1; a possible D gene is TRBD2 (6 bases). The CDR3 is made up of 17 amino acids. In germline, CDR1 is SQVTM, CDR2 ANQGSEA. V gave up 4 bases and J gave up 4 bases, with 23 bases separating them. CDR3 DNA: TGCAGCGTTGGTGAGGGGCTAGCGCTCACTGATTACAATGAGCAGTTCTTC. As protein: CSVGEGLALTDYNEQFF.

The V call is TRBV6-1, the J call TRBJ1-5; 7 positions agree with TRBD1. The CDR3 has 12 residues. The ends lost 10 bases at V and 7 bases at J; junction bases unmatched: 7. Germline CDR1 and CDR2: MNHNS and SASEGT. The CDR3 DNA sequence: TGTGCCACCCGCGGGACAGCCCAGCCCCAGCATTTT. Its protein product is CATRGTAQPQHF.

This sequence joins TRBV6-5 and TRBJ2-5; weak D call: TRBD2 (5 bases). The CDR3 consists of 13 residues. V gave up 6 bases and J gave up 4 bases, with 12 bases separating them. Germline CDR1 is MNHEY and CDR2 is SVGAGI. The CDR3 bases are TGTGCCAGCAGATCTCCGGGAATAGAGACCCAGTACTTC. Translating gives CASRSPGIETQYF.

The chain joins TRBV19 to TRBJ1-1, with D unresolved. V was clipped by 7 bases and J by 6 bases, with 15 bases between them. Germline CDR1 is LNHDA and CDR2 is SQIVND (reference sequence). The CDR3 has 13 residues. The CDR3 DNA sequence: TGTGCCAGTAATCCCCCGGGTTTGTCTGAAGCTTTCTTT. Translated, it gives CASNPPGLSEAFF. Full variable domain (outside the CDR3, taken from reference TRBV19 and TRBJ1-1): DGGITQSPKYLFRKEGQNVTLSCEQNLNHDAMYWYRQDPGQGLRLIYYSQIVNDFQKGDIAEGYSVSREKKESFPLTVTSAQKNPTAFYLCASNPPGLSEAFFGQGTRLTVV.

The rearrangement uses TRBV5-4 and TRBJ2-1, with D possibly TRBD2 on 6 matching bases. Germline lookup yields CDR1 SGHNT and CDR2 YYREEE (reference sequence). V was clipped by 0 bases and J by 0 bases, with 10 bases between them. The CDR3 extends over 16 amino acids. The CDR3 loop is CASSLAGESSYNEQFF. In DNA, the CDR3 is TGTGCCAGCAGCTTGGCGGGGGAGAGCTCCTACAATGAGCAGTTCTTC. Full variable domain (outside the CDR3, taken from reference TRBV5-4 and TRBJ2-1): ETGVTQSPTHLIKTRGQQVTLRCSSQSGHNTVSWYQQALGQGPQFIFQYYREEENGRGNFPPRFSGLQFPNYSSELNVNALELDDSALYLCASSLAGESSYNEQFFGPGTRLTVL.

The chain uses TRBV30 and TRBJ2-3; 7 bases are shared with TRBD1. The germline V gene has CDR1 GTSNPN and CDR2 SVGIG (reference sequence). V lost 8 bases to trimming and J lost 2 bases; unmatched junction nucleotides: 7. The CDR3 has 13 amino acids. CDR3 bases: TGTGCCGGCCGGGACAGCTCCACAGATACGCAGTATTTT. It specifies CAGRDSSTDTQYF.

The J gene is TRBJ1-5, the V gene TRBV27, with TRBD1 matching over 8 bases. V was pared by 4 bases and J by 4 bases, with 9 bases of the junction left unmatched. Germline V lookup: CDR1 MNHEY, CDR2 SMNVEV (reference sequence). The CDR3 is made up of 16 amino acids. The CDR3 reads CASSSRTGQVNQPQHF. The CDR3 nucleotides read TGTGCCAGCAGTTCGAGGACAGGGCAAGTTAATCAGCCCCAGCATTTT.

This chain connects TRBV6-1 to TRBJ1-5, with TRBD1 matching over 8 bases. The CDR3 covers 14 residues. Germline loops: CDR1 MNHNS, CDR2 SASEGT. J was trimmed by 5 bases and V by 7 bases; bases with no gene match: 7. CDR3 in amino acids: CASNYPGGHQPQHF. CDR3 DNA: TGTGCCAGCAATTACCCAGGGGGCCATCAGCCCCAGCATTTT.

This sequence joins TRBV19 and TRBJ1-3; 11 nucleotides align to TRBD1. There are 15 residues in the CDR3. Looked up from germline, CDR1 is LNHDA and CDR2 is SQIVND (reference sequence). The trim removed 8 bases at V and 0 bases at J, leaving 3 bases unmatched. CDR3 bases: TGTGCCAGTGGGACAGGGGGTAGCTCTGGAAACACCATATATTTT. This codes for CASGTGGSSGNTIYF.

The CDR3 spells CASSPSVRSTDTQYF. CDR3 sequence (DNA): TGCGCCAGCAGTCCTAGCGTTCGGAGCACAGATACGCAGTATTTT. V and J are TRBV10-2 and TRBJ2-3; a possible D gene is TRBD2 (6 bases). CDR3 length: 15 residues. With 5 bases removed from V and 0 bases from J, the gap between germline ends came to 12 bases. Germline CDR1 reads WSHSY; CDR2 reads SAAADI.

This chain connects TRBV2 to TRBJ2-1, with a weak D call TRBD1 (6 bases). Trimming took off 0 bases at V and 6 bases at J, with 9 bases between the two ends. Germline V CDR1 and CDR2: SNHLY, FYNNEI. This CDR3 has 14 residues. This CDR3 reads CASSEAARGNEQFF. The CDR3 DNA sequence: TGTGCCAGCAGTGAAGCGGCCAGGGGCAATGAGCAGTTCTTC.

The V call is TRBV4-1, the J call TRBJ2-7; perhaps TRBD2 as D (6 bases). Germline V gene sequence: CDR1 MGHRA, CDR2 YSYEKL. The CDR3 sequence is 17 residues long. V lost 3 bases and J lost 3, with 21 bases in between. CDR3 in DNA: TGCGCCAGCAGCCAGGCCGATTCGGGGGTAAGGGGCTACGAGCAGTACTTC. The encoded protein is CASSQADSGVRGYEQYF.

The chain employs TRBV5-8 and TRBJ1-1, with 7 bases fitting TRBD1. V lost 4 bases, J lost 5 bases, and 8 bases stayed unmatched. CDR1 and CDR2 (germline): SGHTS, YDEGEE. This CDR3 region has 14 residues. CDR3 amino acids: CASSLTGLRTEAFF. CDR3 nucleotide sequence: TGTGCCAGCAGCCTGACAGGGTTGCGGACTGAAGCTTTCTTT.